This record looks at one TCR beta chain sequence and its context. Its cognate antigen has yet to be identified. No much larger clone exists at a distance of one base, and base qualities are not known. This entry is derived from a study of shared clonotypes between healthy human individuals (TCRdb year 2020). Broadly, across the study: The cohort comprised two women and three men aged 18 to 49 years. To estimate repertoire size and how much clonotypes are shared between individuals, the study performed deep sequencing of blood TCR repertoires from roughly five healthy adults. For each donor, CD4 naive and CD4 memory were each given three plates, CD8 naive was given two plates, and CD8 memory was given one plate. Each donor's leukapheresis produced roughly between roughly 0.85 and 9.5 billion PBMCs. Different laboratories and diverse techniques were used to prepare libraries and sequence TCR repertoires, to increase sequencing depth and limit assay-specific biases. Broader findings and caveats from the paper: Roughly 5.2% of naive CD4, around 3.5% of naive CD8, roughly 2.4% of memory CD4, and 0.4% of memory CD8 clonotypes were shared across a few donors. Sampling was limited to blood, and TCR repertoires in tissue likely differ from TCR repertoires in blood. Higher generation probabilities were observed for clonotypes shared by all four sorted-subset donors than for non-shared clonotypes. Naive subsets generally had larger estimated clonotype richness than memory subsets did. Incomplete sequencing was indicated by rarefaction of sorted-subset datasets, despite the large sequencing depth. Pairwise subsampling indicated that sequencing depth was expected to affect the degree of clonotype sharing among donors. The small number of donors limited the genetic and exposure-history diversity represented.

Using the deep immunoSEQ assay, multiplex PCR amplified TCR CDR3 regions from genomic DNA. Extracted genomic DNA from each cell subset was spread evenly across all wells of several immunoSEQ 96-well plates, with each plate serving as a replicate. For sorted subsets, roughly 200 ng of genomic DNA, equivalent to 30,000 or so T cell genomes, went into each replicate PCR. Purified libraries were measured with a Qubit 3.0 fluorometer, size-checked on a Bioanalyzer 2100, and measured again with the KAPA Library Quantification kit. Every immunoSEQ 96-well plate was sequenced on a dedicated single-read 150-cycle Illumina NextSeq 550 flow cell. The paper's data handling went like this. Because the immunoSEQ output held only junctional sequences and lacked quality scores, the filtering could not match the filtering applied to full-length reads. Sequences were annotated with PyIR, a Python wrapper for IgBLAST v1.9, and V/J genes and CDR3 were assigned using IMGT germline references. Reads were removed for weak V/J assignments (E-value above 1e-6), missing CDR3, stop codons, out-of-frame junctions, or ambiguous translated residues. V3J clonotypes were defined by identical inferred V gene, J gene, and CDR3 amino acid sequence. Percentage overlap between repertoires was computed as shared unique clonotypes divided by the size of the smaller repertoire. Richness of each repertoire was evaluated using RTK rarefaction, the Chao1 estimator, and Recon v2.1 estimates of unobserved clonotypes. Generation probabilities were computed with OLGA for all TCRbeta clonotypes obtained by the gDNA method from a handful of donors. TCRdb took this table from immuneACCESS and kept in-frame rearrangements with V and J called. Such tables lack part of the clones; where checked against another copy, unresolved V genes explain under half of the gap, and the rest is unexplained. The DNA was the basis for D and trimming; V, J and clone size are from that table. This sample comprises a few million clones, more than 80% of them detected only once. Clones ranked in the top ten supply approximately 0.4% of the sample.

The donors were healthy, HIV-negative adults with no recently reported acute infections or vaccinations. Every donor was a Caucasian adult residing in Nashville, Tennessee, USA. CD4+ T cells were enriched through magnetic negative selection, after which naive cells were positively selected on CD45RA and the remaining negative fraction served as the memory subset. Blood was collected by leukapheresis, and PBMCs were isolated by Ficoll-Histopaque density gradient centrifugation and then cryopreserved in liquid nitrogen vapor phase. Analytical flow cytometry was used to check the purity and quantity of every magnetically sorted T cell population. Genomic DNA was isolated from every sorted fraction and measured by UV absorbance on a Nanodrop 2000c. As encoded in the germline V gene, CDR1 is SGHVS while CDR2 is FQNEAQ. V is cut back by 5 bases and J by 4 bases, with 6 bases in the junction unmatched. The CDR3, cysteine through phenylalanine, is 14 amino acids long. The read is trimmed to its CDR3 DNA, 42 bases read in frame from base 1.

This chain joins TRBV7-8 to TRBJ1-1; TRBD1 matches 8 bases in the middle. The TCR was taken from a man younger than 30 in good health. Some clones in this sample may be carry-over from other donors' samples. Sample: naive CD4+ T cells from PBMCs. In the paper's terms, the cell subset or site label means: CD45RA+ positively selected. The DNA sequence reads TGTGCCAGCAGCATTTTACAGGGGGTCACTGAAGCTTTCTTT. Translated, it reads CASSILQGVTEAFF. Reference TRBV7-8 and TRBJ1-1 genes cover what lies past the CDR3, so the full variable domain is GAGVSQSPRYKVAKRGQDVALRCDPISGHVSLFWYQQALGQGPEFLTYFQNEAQLDKSGLPSDRFFAERPEGSVSTLKIQRTQQEDSAVYLCASSILQGVTEAFFGQGTRLTVV.